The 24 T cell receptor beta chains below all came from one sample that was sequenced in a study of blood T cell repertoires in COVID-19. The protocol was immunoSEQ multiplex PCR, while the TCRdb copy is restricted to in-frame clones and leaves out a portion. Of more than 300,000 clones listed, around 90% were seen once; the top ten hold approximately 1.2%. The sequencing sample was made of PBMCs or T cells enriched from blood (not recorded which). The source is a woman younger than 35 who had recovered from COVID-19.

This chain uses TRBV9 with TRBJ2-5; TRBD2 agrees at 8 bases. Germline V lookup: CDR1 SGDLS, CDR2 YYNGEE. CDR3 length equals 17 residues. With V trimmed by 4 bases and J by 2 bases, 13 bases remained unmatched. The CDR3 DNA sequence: TGTGCCAGCAGCCCACGGGGGGTAGCGGGGATTCAAGAGACCCAGTACTTC. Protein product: CASSPRGVAGIQETQYF.

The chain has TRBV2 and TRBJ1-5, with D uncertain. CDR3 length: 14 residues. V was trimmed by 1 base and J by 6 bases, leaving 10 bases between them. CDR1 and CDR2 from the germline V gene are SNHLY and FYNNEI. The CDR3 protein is CASSEGGNGQPQHF. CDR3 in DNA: TGTGCCAGCAGTGAAGGAGGGAATGGTCAGCCCCAGCATTTT.

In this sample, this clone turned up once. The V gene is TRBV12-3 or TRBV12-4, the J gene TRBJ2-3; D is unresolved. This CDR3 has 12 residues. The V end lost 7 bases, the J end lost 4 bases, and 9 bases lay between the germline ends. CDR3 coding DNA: TGTGCCAGCACCCTTCCCCCAGATACGCAGTATTTT. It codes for CASTLPPDTQYF.

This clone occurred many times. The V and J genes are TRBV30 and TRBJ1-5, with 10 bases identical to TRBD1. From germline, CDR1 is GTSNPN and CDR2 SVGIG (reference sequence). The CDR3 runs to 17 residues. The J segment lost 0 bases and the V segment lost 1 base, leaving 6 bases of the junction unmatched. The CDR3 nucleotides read TGTGCCTGGAGTGCGACAGGGGGCTGGCTTAGCAATCAGCCCCAGCATTTT. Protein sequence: CAWSATGGWLSNQPQHF.

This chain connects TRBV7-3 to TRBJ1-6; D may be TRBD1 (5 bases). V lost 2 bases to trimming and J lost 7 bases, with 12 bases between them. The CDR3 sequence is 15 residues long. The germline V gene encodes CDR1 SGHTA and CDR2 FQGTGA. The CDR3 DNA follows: TGTGCCAGCAGCTTAGGGGGAGGCCGAAATTCACCCCTCCACTTT. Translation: CASSLGGGRNSPLHF.

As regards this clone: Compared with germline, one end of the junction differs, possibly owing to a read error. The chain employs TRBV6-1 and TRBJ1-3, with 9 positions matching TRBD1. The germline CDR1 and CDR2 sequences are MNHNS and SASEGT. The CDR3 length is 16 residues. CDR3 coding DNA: TGTGCCAGCATTGAAACTCGGACAGGGGTTGGAAACACCATATATTTT. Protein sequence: CASIETRTGVGNTIYF.

CDR3 sequence reads: CASSLWTGAGGTDTQYF. The CDR3 DNA reads as TGTGCCAGCAGTCTGTGGACAGGGGCCGGGGGCACAGATACGCAGTATTTT. This chain uses TRBV6-6 with TRBJ2-3; TRBD1 agrees at 9 bases. CDR1 and CDR2 from the germline V gene are MNHNY and SVGAGI (reference sequence). There are 17 residues in the CDR3. With 5 bases clipped from V and 1 base from J, the junction kept 10 bases outside the gene matches.

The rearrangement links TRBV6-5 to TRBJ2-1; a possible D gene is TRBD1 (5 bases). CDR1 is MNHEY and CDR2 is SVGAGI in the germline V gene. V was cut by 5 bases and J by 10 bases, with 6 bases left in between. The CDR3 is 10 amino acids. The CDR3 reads CASSHREQFF. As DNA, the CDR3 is TGTGCCAGCAGTCACAGGGAGCAGTTCTTC.

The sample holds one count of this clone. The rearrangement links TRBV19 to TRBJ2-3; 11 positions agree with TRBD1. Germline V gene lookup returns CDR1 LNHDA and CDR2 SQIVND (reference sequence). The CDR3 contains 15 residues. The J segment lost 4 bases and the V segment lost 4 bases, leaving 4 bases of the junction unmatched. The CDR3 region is CASSTGQGESDTQYF. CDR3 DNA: TGTGCCAGTAGTACGGGACAGGGGGAGTCAGATACGCAGTATTTT.

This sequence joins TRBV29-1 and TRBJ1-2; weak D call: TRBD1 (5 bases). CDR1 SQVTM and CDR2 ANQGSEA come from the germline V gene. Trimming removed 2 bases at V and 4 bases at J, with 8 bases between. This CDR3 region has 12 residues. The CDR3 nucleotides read TGCAGCGTTGAAAGGGGTAGCTATGGCTACACCTTC. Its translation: CSVERGSYGYTF.

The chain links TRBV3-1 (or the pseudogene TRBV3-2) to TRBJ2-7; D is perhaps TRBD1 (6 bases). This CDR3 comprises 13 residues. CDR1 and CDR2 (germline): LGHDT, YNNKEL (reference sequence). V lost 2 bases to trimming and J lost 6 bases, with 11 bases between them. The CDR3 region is CASSQYRAGEQYF. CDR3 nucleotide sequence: TGTGCCAGCAGCCAATACAGGGCAGGCGAGCAGTACTTC.

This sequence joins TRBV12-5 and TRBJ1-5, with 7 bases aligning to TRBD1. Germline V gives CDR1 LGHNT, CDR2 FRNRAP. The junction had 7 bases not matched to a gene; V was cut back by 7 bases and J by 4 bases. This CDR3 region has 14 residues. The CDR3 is CASALGQANQPQHF. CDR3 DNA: TGTGCTAGTGCCCTCGGACAGGCTAATCAGCCCCAGCATTTT.

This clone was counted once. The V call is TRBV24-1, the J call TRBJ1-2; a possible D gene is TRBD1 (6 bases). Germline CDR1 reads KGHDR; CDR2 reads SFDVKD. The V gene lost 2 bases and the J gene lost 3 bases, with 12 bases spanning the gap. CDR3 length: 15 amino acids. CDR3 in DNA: TGTGCCACCAGTGATTCCGACAGGCCCTACTATGGCTACACCTTC. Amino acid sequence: CATSDSDRPYYGYTF.

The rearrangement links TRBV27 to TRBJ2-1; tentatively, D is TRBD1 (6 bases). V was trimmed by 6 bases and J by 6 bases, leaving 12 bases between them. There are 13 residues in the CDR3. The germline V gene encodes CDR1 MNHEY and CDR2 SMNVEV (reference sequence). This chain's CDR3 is CASRLQGINEQFF. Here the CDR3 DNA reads TGTGCCAGCAGACTACAGGGAATCAATGAGCAGTTCTTC.

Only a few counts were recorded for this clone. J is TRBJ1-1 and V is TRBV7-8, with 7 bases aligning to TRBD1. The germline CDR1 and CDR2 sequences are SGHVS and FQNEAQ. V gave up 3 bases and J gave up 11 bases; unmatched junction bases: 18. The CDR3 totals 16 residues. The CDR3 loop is CASSLGLEGARRAAFF. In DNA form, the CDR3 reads TGTGCCAGCAGCTTGGGCCTCGAGGGGGCCCGTAGGGCGGCTTTCTTT.

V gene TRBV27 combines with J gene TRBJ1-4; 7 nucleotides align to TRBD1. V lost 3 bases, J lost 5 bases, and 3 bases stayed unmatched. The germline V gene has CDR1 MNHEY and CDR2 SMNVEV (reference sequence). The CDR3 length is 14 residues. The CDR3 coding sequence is TGTGCCAGCAGTTTTTTACAGGGGAATGAAAAACTGTTTTTT. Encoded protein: CASSFLQGNEKLFF. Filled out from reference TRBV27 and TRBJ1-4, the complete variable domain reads EAQVTQNPRYLITVTGKKLTVTCSQNMNHEYMSWYRQDPGLGLRQIYYSMNVEVTDKGDVPEGYKVSRKEKRNFPLILESPSPNQTSLYFCASSFLQGNEKLFFGSGTQLSVL.

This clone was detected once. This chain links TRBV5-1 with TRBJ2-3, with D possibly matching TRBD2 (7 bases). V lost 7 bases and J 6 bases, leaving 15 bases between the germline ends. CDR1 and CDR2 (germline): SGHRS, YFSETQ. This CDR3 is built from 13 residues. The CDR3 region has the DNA TGCGCCAGCGGTGGGGGGGGCGCCGATACGCAGTATTTT. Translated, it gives CASGGGGADTQYF.

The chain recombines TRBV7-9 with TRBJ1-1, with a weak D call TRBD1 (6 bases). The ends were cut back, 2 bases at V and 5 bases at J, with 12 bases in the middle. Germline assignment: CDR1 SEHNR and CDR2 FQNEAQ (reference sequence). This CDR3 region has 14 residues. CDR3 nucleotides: TGTGCCAGCAGCTTACCAGGGGCTGAGACTGAAGCTTTCTTT. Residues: CASSLPGAETEAFF.

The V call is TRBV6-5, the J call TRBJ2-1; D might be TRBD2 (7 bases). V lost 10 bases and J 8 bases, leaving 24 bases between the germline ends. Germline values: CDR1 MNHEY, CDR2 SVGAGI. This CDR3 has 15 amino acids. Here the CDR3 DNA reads TGTGCCATCCGAAGGGGGGCGGGGGAGTCAGATGAGCAGTTCTTC. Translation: CAIRRGAGESDEQFF.

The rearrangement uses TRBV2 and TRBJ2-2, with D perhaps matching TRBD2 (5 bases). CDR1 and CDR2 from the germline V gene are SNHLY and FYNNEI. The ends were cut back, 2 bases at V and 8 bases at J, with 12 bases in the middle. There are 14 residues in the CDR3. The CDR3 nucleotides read TGTGCCAGCAGTGAATCGGGGTCCTGGGGGGAGCTGTTTTTT. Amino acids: CASSESGSWGELFF. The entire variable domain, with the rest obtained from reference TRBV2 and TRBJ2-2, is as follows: EPEVTQTPSHQVTQMGQEVILRCVPISNHLYFYWYRQILGQKVEFLVSFYNNEISEKSEIFDDQFSVERPDGSNFTLKIRSTKLEDSAMYFCASSESGSWGELFFGEGSRLTVL.

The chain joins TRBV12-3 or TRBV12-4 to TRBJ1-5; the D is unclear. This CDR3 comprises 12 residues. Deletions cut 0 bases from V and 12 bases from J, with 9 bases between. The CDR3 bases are TGTGCCAGCAGTTTAGCGGGAAGCGGCCAGCATTTT. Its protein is CASSLAGSGQHF.

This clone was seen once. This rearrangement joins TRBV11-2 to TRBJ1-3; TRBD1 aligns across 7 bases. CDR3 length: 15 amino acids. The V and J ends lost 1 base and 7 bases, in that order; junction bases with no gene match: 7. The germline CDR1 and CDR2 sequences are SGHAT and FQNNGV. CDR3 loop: CASSLVVDRANTIYF. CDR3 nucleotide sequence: TGTGCCAGCAGCTTAGTGGTCGACAGGGCTAACACCATATATTTT.

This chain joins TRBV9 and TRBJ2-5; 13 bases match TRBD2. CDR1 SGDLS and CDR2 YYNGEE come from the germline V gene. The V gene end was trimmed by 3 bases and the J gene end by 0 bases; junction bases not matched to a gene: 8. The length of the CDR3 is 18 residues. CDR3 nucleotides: TGTGCCAGCAGCGGGGGACTAGCGGGACACCAAAACCAAGAGACCCAGTACTTC. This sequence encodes CASSGGLAGHQNQETQYF.

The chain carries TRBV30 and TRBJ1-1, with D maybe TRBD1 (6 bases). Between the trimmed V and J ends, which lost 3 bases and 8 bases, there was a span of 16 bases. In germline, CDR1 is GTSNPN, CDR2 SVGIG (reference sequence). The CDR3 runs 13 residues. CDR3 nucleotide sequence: TGTGCCTGGAGGGTGGACAGCGCACGGGAAGCTTTCTTT. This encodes CAWRVDSAREAFF.